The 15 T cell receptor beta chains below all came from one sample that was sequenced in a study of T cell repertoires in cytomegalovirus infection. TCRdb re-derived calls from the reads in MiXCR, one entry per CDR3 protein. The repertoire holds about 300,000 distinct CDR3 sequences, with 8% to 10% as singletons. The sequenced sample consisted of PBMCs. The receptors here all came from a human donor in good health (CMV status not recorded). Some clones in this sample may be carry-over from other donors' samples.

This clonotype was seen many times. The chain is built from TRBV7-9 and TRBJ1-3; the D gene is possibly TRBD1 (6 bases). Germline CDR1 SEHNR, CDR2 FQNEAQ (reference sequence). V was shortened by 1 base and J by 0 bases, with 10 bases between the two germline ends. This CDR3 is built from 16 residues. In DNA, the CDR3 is TGTGCCAGCAGCTTAGTCGGGGGACACTCTGGAAACACCATATATTTT. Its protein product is CASSLVGGHSGNTIYF.

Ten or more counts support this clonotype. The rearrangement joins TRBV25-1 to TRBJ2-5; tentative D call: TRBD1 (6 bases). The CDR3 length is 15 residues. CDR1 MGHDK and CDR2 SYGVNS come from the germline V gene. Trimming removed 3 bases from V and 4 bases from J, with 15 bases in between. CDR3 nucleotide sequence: TGTGCCAGCAGTGACGAGAGAGGGGGAAGAGAGACCCAGTACTTC. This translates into CASSDERGGRETQYF.

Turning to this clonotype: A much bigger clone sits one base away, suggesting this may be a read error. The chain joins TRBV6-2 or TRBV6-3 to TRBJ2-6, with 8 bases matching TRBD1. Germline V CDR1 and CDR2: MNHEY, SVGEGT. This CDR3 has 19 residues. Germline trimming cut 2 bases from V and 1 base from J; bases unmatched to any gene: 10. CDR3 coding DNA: TGTGCCAGCAGTTACCCTCGGGACAGGCGAGTTTCTGGGGCCAACGTCCTGACTTTC. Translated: CASSYPRDRRVSGANVLTF.

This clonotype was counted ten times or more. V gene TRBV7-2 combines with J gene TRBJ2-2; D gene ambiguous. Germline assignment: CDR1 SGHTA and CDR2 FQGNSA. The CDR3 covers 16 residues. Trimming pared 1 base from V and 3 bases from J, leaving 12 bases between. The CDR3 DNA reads TGTGCCAGCAGCTTAGTCGGTACAAGGGACACCGGGGAGCTGTTTTTT. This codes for CASSLVGTRDTGELFF.

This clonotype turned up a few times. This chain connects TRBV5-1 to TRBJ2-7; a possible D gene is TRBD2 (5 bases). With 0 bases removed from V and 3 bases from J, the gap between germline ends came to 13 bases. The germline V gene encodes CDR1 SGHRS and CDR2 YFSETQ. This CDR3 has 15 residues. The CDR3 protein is CASSLGQEAYYEQYF. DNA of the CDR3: TGCGCCAGCAGCTTGGGCCAGGAGGCCTACTACGAGCAGTACTTC.

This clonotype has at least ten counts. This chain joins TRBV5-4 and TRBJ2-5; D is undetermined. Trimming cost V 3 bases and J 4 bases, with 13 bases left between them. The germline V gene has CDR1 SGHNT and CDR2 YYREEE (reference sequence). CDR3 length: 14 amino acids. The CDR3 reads CASSSRTRIETQYF. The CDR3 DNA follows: TGTGCCAGCAGCTCCCGGACCCGGATAGAGACCCAGTACTTC.

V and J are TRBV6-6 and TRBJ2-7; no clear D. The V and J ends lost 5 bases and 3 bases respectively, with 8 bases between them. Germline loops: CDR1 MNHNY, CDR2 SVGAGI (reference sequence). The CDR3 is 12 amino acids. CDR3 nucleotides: TGTGCCAGCAGTCGCACTAACTACGAGCAGTACGTC. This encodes CASSRTNYEQYV.

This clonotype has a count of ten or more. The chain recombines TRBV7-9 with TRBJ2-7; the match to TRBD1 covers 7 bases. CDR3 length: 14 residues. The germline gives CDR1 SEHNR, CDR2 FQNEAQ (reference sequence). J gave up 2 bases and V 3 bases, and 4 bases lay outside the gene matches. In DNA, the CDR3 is TGTGCCAGCAGCTTTGGGACAGCCCCCTACGAGCAGTACTTC. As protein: CASSFGTAPYEQYF.

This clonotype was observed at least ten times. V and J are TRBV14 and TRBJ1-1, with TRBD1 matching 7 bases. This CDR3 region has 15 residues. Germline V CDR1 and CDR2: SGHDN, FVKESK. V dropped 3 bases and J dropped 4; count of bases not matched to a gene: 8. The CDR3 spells CASSHFTGAGTEAFF. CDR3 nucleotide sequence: TGTGCCAGCAGCCACTTTACAGGGGCGGGCACTGAAGCTTTCTTT.

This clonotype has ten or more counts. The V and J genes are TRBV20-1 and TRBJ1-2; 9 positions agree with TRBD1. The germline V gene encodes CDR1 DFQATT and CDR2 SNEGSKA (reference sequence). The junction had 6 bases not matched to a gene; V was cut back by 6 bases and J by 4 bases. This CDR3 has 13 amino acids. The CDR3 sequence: CSATGTGTYGYTF. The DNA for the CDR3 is TGCAGTGCAACCGGGACAGGGACCTATGGCTACACCTTC.

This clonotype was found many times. The CDR3 DNA is TGTGCCAGCAGTGGCGTGGGAATCATGAACACTGAAGCTTTCTTT. This codes for CASSGVGIMNTEAFF. This chain joins TRBV2 and TRBJ1-1; D call uncertain. Germline V CDR1 and CDR2: SNHLY, FYNNEI. The CDR3 covers 15 residues. Trimming took off 4 bases at V and 0 bases at J, with 12 bases between the two ends.

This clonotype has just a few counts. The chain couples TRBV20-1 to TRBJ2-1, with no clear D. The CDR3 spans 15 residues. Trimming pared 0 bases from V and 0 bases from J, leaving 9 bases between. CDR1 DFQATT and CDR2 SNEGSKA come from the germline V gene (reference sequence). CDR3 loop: CSARDHGSSYNEQFF. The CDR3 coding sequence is TGCAGTGCTAGAGATCACGGTAGCTCCTACAATGAGCAGTTCTTC.

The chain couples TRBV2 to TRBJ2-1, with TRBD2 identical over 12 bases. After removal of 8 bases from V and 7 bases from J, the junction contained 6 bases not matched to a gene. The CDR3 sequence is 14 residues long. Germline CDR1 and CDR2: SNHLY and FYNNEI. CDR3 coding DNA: TGTGCCAGCCCCGGGCTAGCGGGGGGGAATGAGCAGTTCTTC. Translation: CASPGLAGGNEQFF.

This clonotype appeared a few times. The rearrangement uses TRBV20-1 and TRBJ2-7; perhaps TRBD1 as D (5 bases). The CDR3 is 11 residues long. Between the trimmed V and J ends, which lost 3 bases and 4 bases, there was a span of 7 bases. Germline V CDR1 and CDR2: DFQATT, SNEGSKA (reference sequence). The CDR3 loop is CSASQGYEQYF. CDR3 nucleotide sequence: TGCAGTGCTAGTCAGGGATACGAGCAGTACTTC.

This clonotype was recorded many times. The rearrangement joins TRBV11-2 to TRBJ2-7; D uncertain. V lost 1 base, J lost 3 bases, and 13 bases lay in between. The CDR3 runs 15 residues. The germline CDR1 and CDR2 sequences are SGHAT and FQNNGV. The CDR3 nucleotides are TGTGCCAGCAGCTTAGGTTCGGCACCTTTCTACGAGCAGTACGTC. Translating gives CASSLGSAPFYEQYV.